The 2 T cell receptor beta chains reported below all come from one sample, sequenced in a study of shared clonotypes between healthy human individuals. Here immunoSEQ multiplex PCR was the method, and the copy in TCRdb shows in-frame clones only, minus some. Of 1.4 million or so clones listed, approximately 98.5% were seen once; the top ten hold about 0.34%. Source material: naive CD4+ T cells sorted from blood. Subset defined: CD45RA+ positively selected. Receptors were obtained from a man between 25 and 39 years old in good health.

The J gene is TRBJ2-3, the V gene TRBV5-1; 10 bases are shared with TRBD2. Germline CDR1 SGHRS, CDR2 YFSETQ. With V trimmed by 4 bases and J by 2 bases, 7 bases remained unmatched. The CDR3 extends over 16 amino acids. CDR3: CASSQGTSAVTDTQYF. CDR3 nucleotides: TGCGCCAGCAGCCAGGGGACTAGCGCCGTCACAGATACGCAGTATTTT.

The rearrangement joins TRBV27 to TRBJ1-1, with D unresolved. The germline CDR1 and CDR2 sequences are MNHEY and SMNVEV (reference sequence). The V gene lost 4 bases and the J gene lost 5 bases, with 11 bases spanning the gap. The CDR3 sequence is 13 residues long. The DNA of the CDR3 is TGTGCCAGCAGTTCCTGGAGTGGTACTGAAGCTTTCTTT. Its translation: CASSSWSGTEAFF.